This T cell receptor beta chain was captured by sequencing in a study of cytotoxic CD8 clonotypes in ibrutinib-treated CLL. There are 12 residues in the CDR3. V was shortened by 4 bases and J by 2 bases, with 8 bases between the two germline ends. CDR1 is SQVTM and CDR2 is ANQGSEA in the germline V gene. Measured with immunoSEQ multiplex PCR; TCRdb has only the in-frame clones, and not every one. Of 200,000 to 250,000 clones listed, 75% to 80% were seen once; the top ten hold about an eighth. Here the sequenced sample was PBMCs, taken after 12 months of ibrutinib treatment. This clonotype originated in a human donor with chronic lymphocytic leukemia. This sequence joins TRBV29-1 and TRBJ1-1; D remains unclear. CDR3 DNA: TGCAGCGTTGCCGTCATTAACACTGAAGCTTTCTTT. This translates into CSVAVINTEAFF.